The next 21 T cell receptor beta chains were all read from a single sample in a study of metastatic and nonmetastatic thyroid tumors. Thyroid surgery took place with no prior treatment in any patient. TCRdb reanalyzed the PCR reads with MiXCR. The repertoire consists of around 46,000 clones, with around 20% occurring once and the leading ten covering approximately 3.9%. Sequenced input: blood. The receptors come from a male donor with papillary thyroid cancer or a benign thyroid nodule (not recorded which). Some clones in this sample may be carry-over from other donors' samples.

This clone was recorded many times. J is TRBJ1-1 and V is TRBV12-3 or TRBV12-4; TRBD1 aligns across 11 bases. CDR3 length: 15 amino acids. Germline trimming cut 11 bases from V and 3 bases from J; bases unmatched to any gene: 11. The CDR3 spells CAVGQGAGLDTEAFF. The CDR3 coding sequence is TGTGCCGTCGGACAGGGGGCAGGATTGGACACTGAAGCTTTCTTT.

This chain joins TRBV11-3 and TRBJ2-5; D is possibly TRBD2 (6 bases). The CDR3 has 16 amino acids. V was shortened by 5 bases and J by 5 bases, with 21 bases between the two germline ends. Per germline, CDR1 SGHNT and CDR2 YENEEA. CDR3: CASSPSRGWAGETQYF. The CDR3 bases are TGTGCCAGCAGCCCAAGCCGGGGGTGGGCCGGGGAGACCCAGTACTTC.

V is TRBV6-2 or TRBV6-3 and J is TRBJ1-2; 9 positions agree with TRBD1. V dropped 9 bases and J dropped 8; count of bases not matched to a gene: 10. Per the germline V gene, CDR1 is MNHEY and CDR2 is SVGEGT. The CDR3 runs to 13 residues. CDR3 sequence (DNA): TGTGCCAGTCGGGACAGGGAGGAGGAAGGCTACACCTTC. It codes for CASRDREEEGYTF.

In its sample, this clone was seen many times. This sequence joins TRBV28 and TRBJ2-2; 8 nucleotides agree with TRBD2. The germline CDR1 and CDR2 sequences are MDHEN and SYDVKM. The CDR3 is made up of 16 amino acids. V dropped 2 bases and J dropped 6; count of bases not matched to a gene: 8. The CDR3 sequence: CASSLAGGPKAGELFF. CDR3 sequence (DNA): TGTGCCAGCAGTTTAGCGGGAGGCCCCAAGGCCGGGGAGCTGTTTTTT.

The chain recombines TRBV9 with TRBJ2-3, with 12 nucleotides matching TRBD2. The CDR3 contains 16 residues. CDR1 and CDR2 from the germline V gene are SGDLS and YYNGEE. Unmatched junction bases numbered 6, after V lost 3 bases and J lost 4 bases. CDR3 sequence: CASSATSGSPADTQYF. DNA for the CDR3: TGTGCCAGCAGCGCGACTAGCGGGAGCCCAGCAGATACGCAGTATTTT.

This clone showed up many times. The chain employs TRBV5-1 and TRBJ1-5; D gene ambiguous. Trimming removed 5 bases at V and 0 bases at J, with 12 bases between. Germline CDR1 SGHRS, CDR2 YFSETQ. The CDR3 extends over 15 amino acids. The CDR3 DNA reads as TGCGCCAGCAGGCCGGACGGATATAGCAATCAGCCCCAGCATTTT. It codes for CASRPDGYSNQPQHF.

This clone was observed at least ten times. V gene TRBV4-1 combines with J gene TRBJ2-1; 7 nucleotides match TRBD2. This CDR3 comprises 16 residues. Germline values: CDR1 MGHRA, CDR2 YSYEKL. V shed 4 bases and J 6 bases; nucleotides not matched to a gene: 12. The CDR3 bases are TGCGCCAGCAGCCCGTCGCGAAGCGGGGTCTCCAATGAGCAGTTCTTC. Protein: CASSPSRSGVSNEQFF.

The table lists this clone with many counts. The chain uses TRBV6-1 and TRBJ1-3; tentatively, D is TRBD1 (5 bases). The ends were cut back, 6 bases at V and 0 bases at J, with 12 bases in the middle. The germline V gene encodes CDR1 MNHNS and CDR2 SASEGT. The CDR3 length is 15 residues. The CDR3 DNA reads TGTGCCAGCAGAGAGACAGCGTTCTCTGGAAACACCATATATTTT. Protein product: CASRETAFSGNTIYF.

V gene TRBV20-1 combines with J gene TRBJ2-7; the D gene could be TRBD1 or TRBD2 (5 bases each). The CDR3 has 13 amino acids. The germline gives CDR1 DFQATT, CDR2 SNEGSKA (reference sequence). Trimming stripped 6 bases from V and 3 bases from J, with 15 bases between. CDR3 sequence: CSAARGVFYEQYF. The CDR3 DNA is TGCAGTGCGGCGAGGGGTGTTTTCTACGAGCAGTACTTC.

This clone came up many times. The chain links TRBV19 to TRBJ1-5; D gene unclear. Germline V gene sequence: CDR1 LNHDA, CDR2 SQIVND (reference sequence). The CDR3 runs 15 residues. V gave up 2 bases and J gave up 2 bases, with 10 bases separating them. CDR3 region: CASSILGFGNQPQHF. As DNA, the CDR3 is TGTGCCAGTAGTATATTGGGTTTCGGCAATCAGCCCCAGCATTTT.

This clone has a count of ten or more. The chain combines TRBV20-1 with TRBJ2-1; D unclear. Germline lookup yields CDR1 DFQATT and CDR2 SNEGSKA (reference sequence). V was shortened by 0 bases and J by 9 bases, with 15 bases between the two germline ends. The CDR3 consists of 14 residues. CDR3 loop: CSARDRTTPGEQFF. CDR3 sequence (DNA): TGCAGTGCTAGAGATCGGACCACACCCGGTGAGCAGTTCTTC.

In the case of this clone: An end of the junction does not agree with germline; a read error may underlie this. V usage is TRBV6-5 and J usage is TRBJ2-2, with TRBD1 matching over 7 bases. Germline V gene lookup returns CDR1 MNHEY and CDR2 SVGAGI. CDR3 size: 15 residues. The CDR3 sequence: CASTYSGQNTGELFF. The CDR3 DNA reads as TGTGCCAGCACTTACTCGGGACAGAACACCGGGGAGCTGTTCTTT.

The rearrangement joins TRBV13 to TRBJ2-3, with TRBD2 matching over 7 bases. Trimming took 1 base from V and 0 from J; bases not matched to a gene: 10. In germline, CDR1 is PRHDT, CDR2 FYEKMQ (reference sequence). This CDR3 comprises 18 residues. CDR3 region: CASSLDPRGSGSTDTQYF. The CDR3 bases are TGTGCCAGCAGCTTAGACCCCCGCGGTAGCGGGAGCACAGATACGCAGTATTTT.

This clone occurred many times. The DNA for the CDR3 is TGCAGTGCTACCATTCCGGGGGGCGCTTACTATGGCTACACCTTC. It is translated as CSATIPGGAYYGYTF. The chain uses TRBV20-1 and TRBJ1-2, with D tentatively TRBD1 (6 bases). Germline loops: CDR1 DFQATT, CDR2 SNEGSKA (reference sequence). This CDR3 spans 15 amino acids. Trimming stripped 4 bases from V and 3 bases from J, with 18 bases between.

The chain links TRBV5-1 to TRBJ2-7; TRBD2 might be the D (5 bases). Germline V gene sequence: CDR1 SGHRS, CDR2 YFSETQ. The V end was cut by 2 bases, the J end by 7 bases, with 22 bases between. The CDR3 contains 16 residues. This chain's CDR3 is CASSLEGSGTSREQYF. CDR3 coding DNA: TGCGCCAGCAGCTTAGAAGGCAGCGGCACCAGCAGGGAGCAGTACTTC.

This clone was observed at least ten times. The gene calls are TRBV27 and TRBJ1-4; 7 positions match TRBD1. This CDR3 has 14 amino acids. With V trimmed by 4 bases and J by 5 bases, 4 bases remained unmatched. CDR1 is MNHEY and CDR2 is SMNVEV in the germline V gene (reference sequence). The CDR3 spells CASSSVQGNEKLFF. The CDR3 DNA reads as TGTGCCAGCAGTTCTGTACAGGGGAATGAAAAACTGTTTTTT. Combining the CDR3 with reference TRBV27 and TRBJ1-4 gives the whole variable domain EAQVTQNPRYLITVTGKKLTVTCSQNMNHEYMSWYRQDPGLGLRQIYYSMNVEVTDKGDVPEGYKVSRKEKRNFPLILESPSPNQTSLYFCASSSVQGNEKLFFGSGTQLSVL.

Details on this clone: An end of the junction does not agree with germline; a read error may underlie this. The gene calls are TRBV4-2 and TRBJ2-5; 11 bases map to TRBD1. Germline lookup yields CDR1 LGHNA and CDR2 YNFKEQ. This CDR3 comprises 16 residues. CDR3 amino acids: CVSSAGTGGGQETQYF. DNA for the CDR3: TGTGTCAGCAGCGCCGGGACAGGGGGAGGACAAGAGACCCAGTACTTC.

This clone was observed at least ten times. The rearrangement uses TRBV11-2 and TRBJ1-5; possibly TRBD1 for D (5 bases). CDR3 size: 16 residues. The ends were cut back, 3 bases at V and 0 bases at J, with 12 bases in the middle. CDR1 SGHAT and CDR2 FQNNGV come from the germline V gene. CDR3 residues: CASSFGVGGSNQPQHF. The CDR3 DNA reads as TGTGCCAGCAGCTTCGGTGTCGGGGGTAGCAATCAGCCCCAGCATTTT. The complete variable domain, with remaining parts taken from reference TRBV11-2 and TRBJ1-5, reads EAGVAQSPRYKIIEKRQSVAFWCNPISGHATLYWYQQILGQGPKLLIQFQNNGVVDDSQLPKDRFSAERLKGVDSTLKIQPAKLEDSAVYLCASSFGVGGSNQPQHFGDGTRLSIL.

The sample holds many counts of this clone. Germline and junction disagree at one end, which may indicate a read error. J is TRBJ2-3 and V is TRBV27; D may be TRBD1 (7 bases). Germline lookup yields CDR1 MNHEY and CDR2 SMNVEV (reference sequence). CDR3 length: 13 amino acids. This chain's CDR3 is CASNLLQGRNLHF. CDR3 nucleotide sequence: TGTGCCAGCAACTTATTACAGGGGAGGAACCTCCATTTT.

The chain is built from TRBV7-8 and TRBJ2-7; D gene uncertain. V was pared by 1 base and J by 0 bases, with 13 bases between. This CDR3 region has 16 residues. Germline V gives CDR1 SGHVS, CDR2 FQNEAQ. The CDR3 loop reads CASSLGSVVSSYEQYF. The CDR3, as DNA: TGTGCCAGCAGCTTAGGTTCGGTGGTTTCCTCCTACGAGCAGTACTTC.

This clone appeared many times. The V and J genes are TRBV5-6 and TRBJ2-1, with 8 bases identical to TRBD2. Per the germline V gene, CDR1 is SGHDT and CDR2 is YYEEEE. The CDR3 has 17 residues. With 0 bases clipped from V and 2 bases from J, the junction kept 7 bases outside the gene matches. The CDR3, as DNA: TGTGCCAGCAGCTTGGGTGGTACTAGCGGTCCCTACAATGAGCAGTTCTTC. Translating it yields CASSLGGTSGPYNEQFF.